Here is one T cell receptor beta chain with its context. The antigen is not known. Other DNA sequences from this sample encode an identical CDR3 as well. This entry is derived from a study of Ad26.COV2.S vaccination and SARS-CoV-2 variants. The CDR3 runs 13 residues. Losses at the gene ends were 8 bases for V and 5 bases for J; bases not matched to a gene: 3. CDR1 and CDR2 from the germline V gene are MDHEN and SYDVKM. Treatment defined: some 20 received Ad26.COV2.S at low or high dose, single or two shots; 5 received placebo; per-sample allocation not given. Each sample was drawn 63 days after the first injection (of vaccine or placebo). An 18-55-year-old adult in Boston served as donor. Profiled with immunoSEQ multiplex PCR; TCRdb holds only in-frame clones, not every one. The sample records about 480,000 clones, around 88% being singletons. Study results and limitations: Post-vaccination breadth of spike-specific CD8+ and CD4+ T cell responses was reportedly substantial. Vaccinees showed greater spike-specific TCR breadth than placebo recipients.

The sequenced sample was peripheral blood, obtained in a trial of Ad26.COV2.S vaccine versus placebo. The sequence derives from a person between 18 and 65 years old who received the Ad26.COV2.S COVID-19 vaccine or a placebo. The chain employs TRBV28 and TRBJ1-5; 10 nucleotides agree with TRBD1. CDR3 nucleotides: TGTGCCAGCCACGGACAGGGGGATCAGCCCCAGCATTTT. Translating gives CASHGQGDQPQHF.